The sample holds many counts of the clone carrying this T cell receptor beta chain. Its antigen is unknown. Germline V lookup: CDR1 MDHEN, CDR2 SYDVKM. V dropped 6 bases and J dropped 0; count of bases not matched to a gene: 9. The CDR3 has 16 amino acids. As part of library construction, unique molecular identifiers were attached to individual cDNA molecules. A single record per CDR3 protein comes from TCRdb applying MiXCR to the 5' RACE reads. Of about 48,000 distinct CDR3 sequences detected, 6% to 8% appear once; the ten largest clones hold roughly 6%. This entry belongs to a study of early T cells in non-severe SARS-CoV-2 infection. The wider study: Unpaired chains resulted from sequencing bulk RNA of unsorted whole blood.

Whole-study results and caveats: Anti-spike CD8 responses were favored by VDJdb matching, which missed private and CD4 specificities.

This receptor was identified in an adult who was a healthcare worker with PCR-confirmed SARS-CoV-2 infection or an uninfected control (not recorded which). Sequenced: whole blood. This rearrangement joins TRBV28 to TRBJ1-1; 8 bases are shared with TRBD1. The CDR3 coding sequence is TGTGCCAGCAGGTCCAGGGGGCGCGGGGTGAACACTGAAGCTTTCTTT. Translated: CASRSRGRGVNTEAFF. Supplemented by reference TRBV28 and TRBJ1-1, the full variable domain reads DVKVTQSSRYLVKRTGEKVFLECVQDMDHENMFWYRQDPGLGLRLIYFSYDVKMKEKGDIPEGYSVSREKKERFSLILESASTNQTSMYLCASRSRGRGVNTEAFFGQGTRLTVV.